This entry lists 26 T cell receptor beta chains sequenced from one sample in a study of T cell responses to AZD1222 COVID-19 vaccine (dated by TCRdb to the early 2020s). Sample time point, as interpreted from the label and publication: about 28 days (+/-7) after the second vaccine dose. Libraries were built with the immunoSEQ multiplex PCR assay. The table comes from immuneACCESS by way of TCRdb, which keeps in-frame sequences with V and J called. Part of the clones is missing from these tables; in studies checked, under half for an unresolved V gene and the rest for unknown reasons. The sample profile shows some 74,000 clones; roughly 88% of them were found once. The top ten clonotypes cover over 1.2% of the sample. The sequences come from peripheral blood, collected 28 days after the second AZD1222 dose. The receptors were sampled from an adult who received the AZD1222 COVID-19 vaccine.

This chain connects TRBV6-5 to TRBJ1-3; 7 nucleotides agree with TRBD1. In germline, CDR1 is MNHEY, CDR2 SVGAGI. This CDR3 comprises 16 residues. J lost 0 bases, V lost 0 bases, and 2 bases had no gene match. Here the CDR3 DNA reads TGTGCCAGCAGTTACTCGAGGGGGCCCTCTGGAAACACCATATATTTT. It translates to CASSYSRGPSGNTIYF.

J is TRBJ2-1 and V is TRBV11-2, with D possibly called TRBD1 or TRBD2 (5 bases each). Germline CDR1 SGHAT, CDR2 FQNNGV. The CDR3 is 16 residues long. Trimming stripped 4 bases from V and 2 bases from J, with 15 bases between. The CDR3 spells CASSSGTANPYNEQFF. The CDR3 DNA reads TGTGCCAGCAGCTCCGGGACGGCGAATCCCTACAATGAGCAGTTCTTC.

The rearrangement uses TRBV5-1 and TRBJ1-1, with TRBD1 as a possible D gene (6 bases). V was cut by 4 bases and J by 4 bases, with 11 bases left in between. The CDR3 covers 13 residues. Germline-derived CDR1 and CDR2 are SGHRS and YFSETQ. CDR3 amino acids: CASSRTEATEAFF. Here the CDR3 DNA reads TGCGCCAGCAGCCGGACAGAAGCCACTGAAGCTTTCTTT.

The table lists this clone with a count of one. CDR3 in amino acids: CAWETGTGIYEQYF. Written as DNA, the CDR3 is TGTGCCTGGGAGACCGGGACAGGCATTTACGAGCAGTACTTC. The chain is built from TRBV30 and TRBJ2-7; 8 bases map to TRBD1. Germline CDR1 GTSNPN, CDR2 SVGIG (reference sequence). The CDR3 is 14 residues long. V shed 5 bases, J shed 4 bases, and the junction held 10 bases outside the gene matches.

This chain uses TRBV6-5 with TRBJ1-3, with TRBD1 as a possible D gene (5 bases). The V gene's germline CDR1 is MNHEY and CDR2 SVGAGI. Trimming pared 4 bases from V and 6 bases from J, leaving 13 bases between. CDR3 length: 14 residues. CDR3 nucleotides: TGTGCCAGCAGTTCGTCGGGGCTCAAAAACACCATATATTTT. Its protein product is CASSSSGLKNTIYF.

The chain combines TRBV5-6 with TRBJ2-7; no clear D. CDR1 and CDR2 (germline): SGHDT, YYEEEE. The CDR3 extends over 12 amino acids. V shed 4 bases and J shed 3 bases, with 8 bases lying between them. This CDR3 reads CASSQRDYEQYF. CDR3 nucleotide sequence: TGTGCCAGCAGCCAAAGGGACTACGAGCAGTACTTC.

The chain is built from TRBV5-1 and TRBJ2-2, with a possible D match to TRBD2 (5 bases). The CDR3 spans 14 residues. Germline assignment: CDR1 SGHRS and CDR2 YFSETQ. With 2 bases removed from V and 5 bases from J, the gap between germline ends came to 10 bases. CDR3 DNA sequence: TGCGCCAGCAGCTTCCTACTAGTAACCGGGGAGCTGTTTTTT. It specifies CASSFLLVTGELFF.

The chain is built from TRBV3-1 (or the pseudogene TRBV3-2) and TRBJ1-5, with D possibly TRBD1 on 5 matching bases. V gave up 0 bases and J gave up 7 bases, with 10 bases separating them. Germline CDR1 is LGHDT and CDR2 is YNNKEL (reference sequence). The CDR3 runs to 14 residues. The CDR3 sequence: CASSQDWGGQPQHF. For the CDR3, the DNA is TGTGCCAGCAGCCAAGATTGGGGGGGACAGCCCCAGCATTTT.

The chain links TRBV9 to TRBJ1-6, with D possibly being TRBD1 (6 bases). CDR3 length: 15 residues. V lost 0 bases to trimming and J lost 8 bases, with 12 bases between them. The germline gives CDR1 SGDLS, CDR2 YYNGEE. CDR3 amino acids: CASSVGPDSHSPLHF. The CDR3 DNA is TGTGCCAGCAGCGTAGGCCCGGACAGTCATTCACCCCTCCACTTT.

V gene TRBV12-3 or TRBV12-4 combines with J gene TRBJ2-1; D remains ambiguous. V was cut by 7 bases and J by 0 bases, with 7 bases left in between. The CDR3 loop spans 13 amino acids. CDR3 protein: CASKGSSYNEQFF. For the CDR3, the DNA is TGTGCCAGCAAGGGCAGCTCCTACAATGAGCAGTTCTTC.

The chain links TRBV27 to TRBJ2-7; D is perhaps TRBD1 or TRBD2 (5 bases each). CDR1 and CDR2 from the germline V gene are MNHEY and SMNVEV (reference sequence). V was clipped by 3 bases and J by 3 bases, with 15 bases between them. This CDR3 is 15 amino acids long. This CDR3 is CASSFGAGSYYEQYF. The CDR3 DNA is TGTGCCAGCAGTTTCGGGGCAGGGTCTTACTACGAGCAGTACTTC.

CDR3 sequence reads: CAWSVRSEAFF. The CDR3 DNA sequence: TGTGCCTGGAGTGTCAGGTCTGAAGCTTTCTTT. The genes are TRBV30 and TRBJ1-1; no reliable D call. The CDR3 spans 11 residues. The ends were cut back, 0 bases at V and 6 bases at J, with 5 bases in the middle. Germline V gives CDR1 GTSNPN, CDR2 SVGIG (reference sequence).

This chain connects TRBV28 to TRBJ1-4; D gene uncertain. CDR1 and CDR2 from the germline V gene are MDHEN and SYDVKM. CDR3 size: 14 residues. V lost 6 bases and J 4 bases, leaving 12 bases between the germline ends. The CDR3 reads CASSLGSRNEKLFF. DNA of the CDR3: TGTGCCAGCAGCCTCGGGTCCCGTAATGAAAAACTGTTTTTT.

This rearrangement joins TRBV6-2 or TRBV6-3 to TRBJ1-2; D is unresolved. CDR3 length: 12 amino acids. Per the germline V gene, CDR1 is MNHEY and CDR2 is SVGEGT. Deletions cut 6 bases from V and 8 bases from J, with 13 bases between. In DNA form, the CDR3 reads TGTGCCAGCAGCCGTCCGGGGTTAGGCTACACCTTC. This translates into CASSRPGLGYTF.

V usage is TRBV12-3 or TRBV12-4 and J usage is TRBJ2-1; D is uncertain. This CDR3 comprises 12 residues. Trimming removed 3 bases at V and 6 bases at J, with 6 bases between. The CDR3 bases are TGTGCCAGCAGTTTCTCTAGCAATGAGCAGTTCTTC. It codes for CASSFSSNEQFF.

The chain has TRBV7-3 and TRBJ1-2; a possible D gene is TRBD1 (5 bases). V gave up 2 bases and J gave up 5 bases, with 9 bases separating them. Germline assignment: CDR1 SGHTA and CDR2 FQGTGA. The CDR3 spans 13 residues. CDR3 region: CASSLPGGYGYTF. The CDR3 nucleotides read TGTGCCAGCAGCTTACCCGGGGGGTATGGCTACACCTTC.

CDR3 region: CASRRGASSYEQYF. The CDR3 nucleotides read TGTGCCAGCAGACGGGGGGCTTCGTCCTACGAGCAGTACTTC. The gene calls are TRBV6-5 and TRBJ2-7; TRBD2 might be the D (7 bases). This CDR3 has 14 residues. CDR1 MNHEY and CDR2 SVGAGI come from the germline V gene. V dropped 6 bases and J dropped 1 base, with 13 bases sitting between them.

The chain uses TRBV24-1 and TRBJ2-1, with D perhaps matching TRBD1 or TRBD2 (6 bases each). The CDR3 contains 16 residues. Trimming removed 6 bases from V and 5 bases from J, with 19 bases in between. CDR1 and CDR2 (germline): KGHDR, SFDVKD. The CDR3 coding sequence is TGTGCCACCAGTCCCCCGGGGGCGGCCCCCCACAATGAGCAGTTCTTC. Protein product: CATSPPGAAPHNEQFF.

The chain uses TRBV30 and TRBJ1-5; TRBD1 matches at 10 bases. Germline lookup yields CDR1 GTSNPN and CDR2 SVGIG (reference sequence). J gave up 6 bases and V 5 bases, and 1 base lay outside the gene matches. The CDR3 is 12 amino acids. The CDR3 reads CAWDRGPQPQHF. In DNA, the CDR3 is TGTGCCTGGGACAGGGGGCCTCAGCCCCAGCATTTT.

This chain uses TRBV6-5 with TRBJ2-2; maybe TRBD2 (6 bases). V was clipped by 7 bases and J by 4 bases, with 13 bases between them. Germline-derived CDR1 and CDR2 are MNHEY and SVGAGI. The CDR3 extends over 14 amino acids. The CDR3 nucleotides read TGTGCCAGCATCCCTCAGGGAGGCACCGGGGAGCTGTTTTTT. Translated, it gives CASIPQGGTGELFF.

This clone was recorded only once. The genes are TRBV27 and TRBJ2-7; D may correspond to TRBD1 or TRBD2 (5 bases each). Per the germline V gene, CDR1 is MNHEY and CDR2 is SMNVEV (reference sequence). V lost 0 bases and J lost 4, with 13 bases in between. CDR3 length: 15 residues. The CDR3 DNA reads as TGTGCCAGCAGTTTATCGAGCCCGGGGCCGTACGAGCAGTACTTC. Its protein is CASSLSSPGPYEQYF.

The chain combines TRBV7-2 with TRBJ2-5; D perhaps matches TRBD1 (7 bases). The CDR3 is 15 amino acids. V was cut by 1 base and J by 1 base, with 10 bases left in between. Germline V gene data show CDR1 as SGHTA and CDR2 as FQGNSA. The chain's CDR3 is CASSLGRGPQETQYF. The CDR3 region has the DNA TGTGCCAGCAGCTTAGGGAGGGGGCCCCAAGAGACCCAGTACTTC. Full variable domain (missing parts from reference TRBV7-2 and TRBJ2-5): GAGVSQSPSNKVTEKGKDVELRCDPISGHTALYWYRQSLGQGLEFLIYFQGNSAPDKSGLPSDRFSAERTGGSVSTLTIQRTQQEDSAVYLCASSLGRGPQETQYFGPGTRLLVL.

The rearrangement uses TRBV3-1 (or the pseudogene TRBV3-2) and TRBJ2-2; D is undetermined. Trimming shortened V by 4 bases and J by 5 bases, and 8 bases separated the two germline ends. The CDR3 loop spans 13 amino acids. Germline V lookup: CDR1 LGHDT, CDR2 YNNKEL (reference sequence). CDR3 protein: CASSRSLTGELFF. CDR3 DNA: TGTGCCAGCAGCCGGTCCCTAACCGGGGAGCTGTTTTTT.

The genes are TRBV3-1 (or the pseudogene TRBV3-2) and TRBJ2-5, with a possible D match to TRBD2 (6 bases). Germline CDR1 is LGHDT and CDR2 is YNNKEL (reference sequence). With 4 bases removed from V and 4 bases from J, the gap between germline ends came to 13 bases. The CDR3 spans 14 residues. CDR3 in amino acids: CASSRRGGVETQYF. Written as DNA, the CDR3 is TGTGCCAGCAGCCGTCGGGGAGGCGTAGAGACCCAGTACTTC.

The chain combines TRBV5-6 with TRBJ2-7; maybe TRBD1 (5 bases). CDR1 is SGHDT and CDR2 is YYEEEE in the germline V gene. Trimming shortened V by 2 bases and J by 5 bases, and 11 bases separated the two germline ends. The CDR3 is 13 amino acids. In DNA form, the CDR3 reads TGTGCCAGCAGCTTCGTACAGGTCCACGAGCAGTACTTC. Translating it yields CASSFVQVHEQYF.

The genes are TRBV2 and TRBJ2-5; D is possibly TRBD1 (6 bases). Germline loops: CDR1 SNHLY, CDR2 FYNNEI. V was trimmed by 4 bases and J by 2 bases, leaving 11 bases between them. CDR3 size: 14 residues. CDR3 in amino acids: CASSAMTGQETQYF. The CDR3 DNA is TGTGCCAGCAGTGCGATGACAGGACAAGAGACCCAGTACTTC. Full variable domain (remainder filled in from reference TRBV2 and TRBJ2-5): EPEVTQTPSHQVTQMGQEVILRCVPISNHLYFYWYRQILGQKVEFLVSFYNNEISEKSEIFDDQFSVERPDGSNFTLKIRSTKLEDSAMYFCASSAMTGQETQYFGPGTRLLVL.